These 19 T cell receptor beta chains share one sample of origin, sequenced in a study of follicular helper T cells after annual influenza vaccination. This sample's time point: 2014-2015 season, 7 days after vaccination. Profiling relied on immunoSEQ multiplex PCR, and the TCRdb table lists in-frame clones only, not all of them. The sample lists several thousand clones; over 65% were seen once. Here the sequenced sample was CXCR5+ CD38- circulating T follicular helper cells from blood, taken 7 days after influenza vaccination. Subset indicated: circulating Tfh, non-naive CD4+CXCR5+PD-1+ (ICOS+CD38+ or ICOS-CD38-). The receptors were gathered from an adult who received the influenza vaccine.

The rearrangement uses TRBV5-1 and TRBJ1-1; D unclear. Germline CDR1 reads SGHRS; CDR2 reads YFSETQ. This CDR3 is built from 13 residues. The V gene lost 2 bases and the J gene lost 0 bases, with 5 bases spanning the gap. The CDR3 region is CASSLGVNTEAFF. In DNA form, the CDR3 reads TGCGCCAGCAGCTTAGGAGTGAACACTGAAGCTTTCTTT.

V usage is TRBV2 and J usage is TRBJ2-3; 8 bases map to TRBD1. Unmatched junction bases numbered 8, after V lost 6 bases and J lost 3 bases. CDR3 length: 15 amino acids. Germline CDR1 SNHLY, CDR2 FYNNEI. The CDR3 nucleotides read TGTGCCAGCAGCAGGGACAGGTGGGGAACAGATACGCAGTATTTT. This codes for CASSRDRWGTDTQYF.

In its sample, this clone was seen a few times. CDR3 sequence (DNA): TGTGCCAGCAGCTTGGGACAACCTAATTCACCCCTCCACTTT. This encodes CASSLGQPNSPLHF. V is TRBV7-9 and J is TRBJ1-6, with D possibly TRBD1 on 6 matching bases. Germline lookup yields CDR1 SEHNR and CDR2 FQNEAQ (reference sequence). With 3 bases removed from V and 6 bases from J, the gap between germline ends came to 9 bases. This CDR3 is 14 amino acids long. Full variable domain (rest looked up from reference TRBV7-9 and TRBJ1-6): DTGVSQNPRHKITKRGQNVTFRCDPISEHNRLYWYRQTLGQGPEFLTYFQNEAQLEKSRLLSDRFSAERPKGSFSTLEIQRTEQGDSAMYLCASSLGQPNSPLHFGNGTRLTVT.

V usage is TRBV2 and J usage is TRBJ1-4, with 10 bases fitting TRBD1. CDR1 is SNHLY, CDR2 FYNNEI, per germline. The V segment lost 6 bases and the J segment 4 bases; nucleotides outside the gene matches: 2. This CDR3 spans 14 amino acids. The CDR3 coding sequence is TGTGCCAGCAGCCGGGACAGGGGTAATGAAAAACTGTTTTTT. It specifies CASSRDRGNEKLFF.

V is TRBV5-4 and J is TRBJ1-4; 8 nucleotides agree with TRBD1. The CDR3 covers 15 residues. With V trimmed by 0 bases and J by 2 bases, 0 bases remained unmatched. Germline CDR1 and CDR2: SGHNT and YYREEE (reference sequence). CDR3 DNA: TGTGCCAGCAGCTTGGGACAGGGGACTAATGAAAAACTGTTTTTT. Residues: CASSLGQGTNEKLFF. The whole variable domain, filled in from reference TRBV5-4 and TRBJ1-4, reads ETGVTQSPTHLIKTRGQQVTLRCSSQSGHNTVSWYQQALGQGPQFIFQYYREEENGRGNFPPRFSGLQFPNYSSELNVNALELDDSALYLCASSLGQGTNEKLFFGSGTQLSVL.

This chain uses TRBV11-3 with TRBJ2-3, with D tentatively TRBD2 (7 bases). Trimming removed 4 bases from V and 4 bases from J, with 15 bases in between. Germline V gene data show CDR1 as SGHNT and CDR2 as YENEEA. The CDR3 extends over 15 amino acids. For the CDR3, the DNA is TGTGCCAGCAGCTCATTGAGAGGGGGGGCAGATACGCAGTATTTT. Its translation is CASSSLRGGADTQYF. The variable domain in full, completed from reference TRBV11-3 and TRBJ2-3, reads EAGVVQSPRYKIIEKKQPVAFWCNPISGHNTLYWYLQNLGQGPELLIRYENEEAVDDSQLPKDRFSAERLKGVDSTLKIQPAELGDSAVYLCASSSLRGGADTQYFGPGTRLTVL.

The chain combines TRBV28 with TRBJ1-5; D may be TRBD1 (6 bases). Germline CDR1 is MDHEN and CDR2 is SYDVKM. Trimming took 6 bases from V and 2 from J, leaving 17 bases between them. The CDR3 has 16 amino acids. In nucleotides, the CDR3 is TGTGCCAGCAGCAGATCCGAGGGGGGGGGCAATCAGCCCCAGCATTTT. Encoded protein: CASSRSEGGGNQPQHF.

V gene TRBV28 combines with J gene TRBJ1-5; no definite D call. This CDR3 contains 14 residues. Trimming pared 0 bases from V and 4 bases from J, leaving 7 bases between. Germline CDR1 and CDR2: MDHEN and SYDVKM. CDR3 in amino acids: CASSLWGLNQPQHF. DNA of the CDR3: TGTGCCAGCAGTTTATGGGGTTTGAATCAGCCCCAGCATTTT.

The chain joins TRBV19 to TRBJ1-4; no reliable D call. This CDR3 has 14 residues. V was cut by 5 bases and J by 4 bases, with 11 bases left in between. Germline lookup yields CDR1 LNHDA and CDR2 SQIVND (reference sequence). The CDR3 DNA reads TGTGCCAGTAGTCGGATGGGGAATAATGAAAAACTGTTTTTT. It yields the protein CASSRMGNNEKLFF. The full variable domain, with the rest looked up from reference TRBV19 and TRBJ1-4, is DGGITQSPKYLFRKEGQNVTLSCEQNLNHDAMYWYRQDPGQGLRLIYYSQIVNDFQKGDIAEGYSVSREKKESFPLTVTSAQKNPTAFYLCASSRMGNNEKLFFGSGTQLSVL.

The rearrangement joins TRBV21-1 to TRBJ2-5; the D call of TRBD1 is as the table states it, not checked on the DNA. TRBV21-1 is deemed a pseudogene. The CDR3 sequence is 18 residues long. Here the CDR3 reads CASSNDPKTGEGGETQYF. The CDR3 DNA reads TGTGCCAGCAGCAATGATCCAAAGACAGGGGAAGGTGGTGAGACCCAGTACTTC.

This clone has a handful of counts. This sequence joins TRBV6-5 and TRBJ1-5; D not certain. Per the germline V gene, CDR1 is MNHEY and CDR2 is SVGAGI. The CDR3 sequence is 11 residues long. V was cut by 4 bases and J by 4 bases, with 2 bases left in between. The chain's CDR3 is CASSSNQPQHF. DNA for the CDR3: TGTGCCAGCAGTTCAAATCAGCCCCAGCATTTT.

This clone has only a few counts. The sample holds other DNA sequences that translate to the same CDR3. The chain recombines TRBV2 with TRBJ1-1, with D perhaps TRBD1 (5 bases). CDR3 length: 13 residues. V lost 6 bases to trimming and J lost 1 base, with 9 bases between them. From germline, CDR1 is SNHLY and CDR2 FYNNEI. CDR3 nucleotide sequence: TGTGCCAGCAGCGGACAAACGAACACTGAAGCTTTCTTT. Its protein product is CASSGQTNTEAFF.

The chain combines TRBV28 with TRBJ1-2, with 10 bases lining up with TRBD1. The CDR3 length is 15 residues. With 5 bases clipped from V and 8 bases from J, the junction kept 11 bases outside the gene matches. CDR1 is MDHEN and CDR2 is SYDVKM in the germline V gene. The CDR3, as DNA: TGTGCCAGCAGTCTAAGAGGGACAGGGGTCAGGGGCTACACCTTC. Protein sequence: CASSLRGTGVRGYTF.

The J gene is TRBJ2-3, the V gene TRBV7-6, with D perhaps matching TRBD1 or TRBD2 (5 bases each). Trimming stripped 5 bases from V and 4 bases from J, with 19 bases between. The CDR3 is 16 residues long. Germline V gene lookup returns CDR1 SGHVS and CDR2 FNYEAQ. CDR3 amino acids: CASSVTGPSRADTQYF. The DNA for the CDR3 is TGTGCCAGCAGCGTAACGGGACCCTCACGGGCAGATACGCAGTATTTT.

The chain uses TRBV9 and TRBJ2-5; 12 bases align to TRBD2. The CDR3 has 16 amino acids. From germline, CDR1 is SGDLS and CDR2 YYNGEE. Unmatched junction bases numbered 1, after V lost 0 bases and J lost 1 base. CDR3 amino acids: CASSVASGGGQETQYF. CDR3 nucleotides: TGTGCCAGCAGCGTAGCTAGCGGGGGGGGCCAAGAGACCCAGTACTTC. The full variable domain, in which reference TRBV9 and TRBJ2-5 provide the parts outside the CDR3, is DSGVTQTPKHLITATGQRVTLRCSPRSGDLSVYWYQQSLDQGLQFLIQYYNGEERAKGNILERFSAQQFPDLHSELNLSSLELGDSALYFCASSVASGGGQETQYFGPGTRLLVL.

The chain recombines TRBV29-1 with TRBJ2-1; TRBD2 aligns across 10 bases. This CDR3 spans 13 amino acids. Trimming cost V 4 bases and J 9 bases; bases outside gene matches: 6. Germline CDR1 is SQVTM and CDR2 is ANQGSEA. CDR3 protein: CSVGPSGGLEQFF. The CDR3 coding sequence is TGCAGCGTTGGACCTAGCGGGGGCCTTGAGCAGTTCTTC.

The V and J genes are TRBV7-8 and TRBJ1-1; 7 bases line up with TRBD1. V dropped 3 bases and J dropped 1; count of bases not matched to a gene: 5. CDR1 is SGHVS, CDR2 FQNEAQ, per germline. The CDR3 contains 15 residues. The CDR3 DNA reads as TGTGCCAGCAGCTTTACAGGGGCAGGGAACACTGAAGCTTTCTTT. Protein sequence: CASSFTGAGNTEAFF.

The genes are TRBV15 and TRBJ2-3; 9 bases map to TRBD1. This CDR3 region has 15 residues. Germline CDR1 and CDR2: LNHNV and YYDKDF (reference sequence). V lost 5 bases and J lost 4; bases outside the gene matches: 7. The CDR3 region is CATSRRTGAADTQYF. The CDR3 region has the DNA TGTGCCACCAGCCGGCGGACAGGGGCGGCAGATACGCAGTATTTT.

Only one count was recorded for this clone. V gene TRBV6-5 combines with J gene TRBJ2-1; 7 nucleotides agree with TRBD1. This CDR3 region has 14 residues. Germline-derived CDR1 and CDR2 are MNHEY and SVGAGI. Germline trimming cut 2 bases from V and 5 bases from J; bases unmatched to any gene: 3. The DNA of the CDR3 is TGTGCCAGCAGTTACAGGGGGCAAAACAATGAGCAGTTCTTC. It codes for CASSYRGQNNEQFF.